Listed here are 26 T cell receptor beta chains from one sample, sequenced in a study of blood T cell repertoires in COVID-19. The data were produced by immunoSEQ multiplex PCR, yet TCRdb's version contains in-frame clones alone and is incomplete. The top ten hold about 1.2% of the sample, which has fewer than 200,000 clones, roughly 84% seen once. The sequenced sample was peripheral blood. The receptor set was obtained from a man aged 55 to 70 who had recovered from COVID-19.

This clone was observed a single time. V gene TRBV4-1 combines with J gene TRBJ2-3; TRBD1 might be the D (6 bases). The ends were cut back, 1 base at V and 4 bases at J, with 27 bases in the middle. There are 20 residues in the CDR3. Germline assignment: CDR1 MGHRA and CDR2 YSYEKL. This CDR3 is CASSQAIGGRVGRGSDTQYF. CDR3 bases: TGCGCCAGCAGCCAAGCCATAGGGGGTCGTGTGGGGAGAGGGTCAGATACGCAGTATTTT.

This clone was recorded once. The chain recombines TRBV5-4 with TRBJ2-7, with 7 bases matching TRBD1. The CDR3 sequence is 17 residues long. CDR1 is SGHNT and CDR2 is YYREEE in the germline V gene (reference sequence). The V segment lost 4 bases and the J segment 6 bases; nucleotides outside the gene matches: 19. The CDR3 nucleotides read TGTGCCAGCAGCGCCGCTACCGGGACAGCCGTTCCAGGCGAGCAGTACTTC. Translated, it gives CASSAATGTAVPGEQYF.

This chain connects TRBV2 to TRBJ1-2; TRBD1 might be the D (5 bases). This CDR3 is 15 amino acids long. The germline V and J ends were trimmed by 3 bases and 8 bases, with 19 bases remaining between them. Germline CDR1 reads SNHLY; CDR2 reads FYNNEI. The CDR3 DNA sequence: TGTGCCAGCAGTGAGAGCGTCAGGGCTATCCACGGCTACACCTTC. Protein: CASSESVRAIHGYTF.

The chain employs TRBV5-4 and TRBJ2-6; D is ambiguous. Germline CDR1 is SGHNT and CDR2 is YYREEE (reference sequence). Trimming pared 5 bases from V and 0 bases from J, leaving 12 bases between. CDR3 size: 16 residues. CDR3: CASRPEASSGANVLTF. The CDR3 DNA follows: TGTGCCAGCAGACCCGAAGCAAGCTCTGGGGCCAACGTCCTGACTTTC.

J is TRBJ2-3 and V is TRBV7-2; 13 nucleotides align to TRBD2. Germline V gives CDR1 SGHTA, CDR2 FQGNSA. There are 19 residues in the CDR3. The ends lost 5 bases at V and 0 bases at J; junction bases unmatched: 11. The CDR3 protein is CASSPLTSGGPSSTDTQYF. The CDR3 bases are TGTGCCAGCAGCCCGTTGACTAGCGGGGGGCCTTCTAGCACAGATACGCAGTATTTT.

The chain couples TRBV7-9 to TRBJ1-1; unclear D gene. The germline V gene encodes CDR1 SEHNR and CDR2 FQNEAQ (reference sequence). Between the trimmed V and J ends, which lost 5 bases and 0 bases, there was a span of 10 bases. The CDR3 runs to 14 residues. CDR3 region: CASSPSEMNTEAFF. In nucleotides, the CDR3 is TGTGCCAGCAGCCCAAGCGAAATGAACACTGAAGCTTTCTTT.

The V call is TRBV7-3, the J call TRBJ1-2, with 9 nucleotides matching TRBD1. This CDR3 spans 14 amino acids. Looked up from germline, CDR1 is SGHTA and CDR2 is FQGTGA. V shed 5 bases and J 8 bases; nucleotides not matched to a gene: 9. CDR3 in DNA: TGTGCCAGCAGCCCCACGGGACAGGGCGACGGCTACACCTTC. This sequence encodes CASSPTGQGDGYTF.

The rearrangement links TRBV7-9 to TRBJ1-2, with D perhaps TRBD1 (5 bases). This CDR3 region has 14 residues. Germline V CDR1 and CDR2: SEHNR, FQNEAQ (reference sequence). The germline V and J ends were trimmed by 4 bases and 5 bases, with 14 bases remaining between them. This chain's CDR3 is CASSSKGRVYGYTF. CDR3 DNA sequence: TGTGCCAGCAGCTCCAAGGGGCGAGTATATGGCTACACCTTC. The full variable domain, rest sourced from reference TRBV7-9 and TRBJ1-2, is DTGVSQNPRHKITKRGQNVTFRCDPISEHNRLYWYRQTLGQGPEFLTYFQNEAQLEKSRLLSDRFSAERPKGSFSTLEIQRTEQGDSAMYLCASSSKGRVYGYTFGSGTRLTVV.

For the CDR3, the DNA is TGTGCCAGCATGAGGGGACAGGAGGTTAACACCATATATTTT. Protein sequence: CASMRGQEVNTIYF. The chain carries TRBV19 and TRBJ1-3; 8 nucleotides line up with TRBD1. The trim removed 9 bases at V and 7 bases at J, leaving 11 bases unmatched. In germline, CDR1 is LNHDA, CDR2 SQIVND (reference sequence). The CDR3 sequence is 14 residues long.

The V and J genes are TRBV5-1 and TRBJ1-4; 7 bases line up with TRBD1. Germline V gene lookup returns CDR1 SGHRS and CDR2 YFSETQ. V shed 4 bases, J shed 6 bases, and the junction held 9 bases outside the gene matches. The CDR3 loop spans 15 amino acids. CDR3 in DNA: TGCGCCAGCAGCCCCCAGGGACAGTTGGATGAAAAACTGTTTTTT. Its translation: CASSPQGQLDEKLFF. Using reference TRBV5-1 and TRBJ1-4 for the parts outside the CDR3, the full variable domain is KAGVTQTPRYLIKTRGQQVTLSCSPISGHRSVSWYQQTPGQGLQFLFEYFSETQRNKGNFPGRFSGRQFSNSRSEMNVSTLELGDSALYLCASSPQGQLDEKLFFGSGTQLSVL.

The CDR3 nucleotides read TGTGCCAGCAGAAGGCGGGAATACCCAGAGACCCAGTACTTC. It yields the protein CASRRREYPETQYF. The rearrangement joins TRBV7-3 to TRBJ2-5; D might be TRBD2 (6 bases). V shed 6 bases and J shed 4 bases, with 15 bases lying between them. Germline V gene sequence: CDR1 SGHTA, CDR2 FQGTGA. The CDR3 length is 14 residues. The variable domain in full, completed from reference TRBV7-3 and TRBJ2-5, reads GAGVSQTPSNKVTEKGKYVELRCDPISGHTALYWYRQSLGQGPEFLIYFQGTGAADDSGLPNDRFFAVRPEGSVSTLKIQRTERGDSAVYLCASRRREYPETQYFGPGTRLLVL.

This chain's CDR3 is CASSLFYHTTARFYEQYF. The CDR3 coding sequence is TGTGCCAGCAGCTTATTTTATCACACCACAGCCCGATTCTACGAGCAGTACTTC. The gene calls are TRBV11-2 and TRBJ2-7; D is unresolved. The CDR3 is made up of 18 amino acids. Germline V gives CDR1 SGHAT, CDR2 FQNNGV. V was trimmed by 2 bases and J by 3 bases, leaving 23 bases between them.

CDR3 region: CASSRDTAEAFF. In DNA form, the CDR3 reads TGTGCCAGCAGCCGAGATACCGCTGAAGCTTTCTTT. The chain is built from TRBV6-5 and TRBJ1-1; D not resolved. The CDR3 totals 12 residues. Germline CDR1 is MNHEY and CDR2 is SVGAGI. V was trimmed by 6 bases and J by 6 bases, leaving 11 bases between them.

The rearrangement links TRBV11-2 to TRBJ2-2; 10 bases agree with TRBD1. The CDR3 spans 14 residues. The ends lost 7 bases at V and 7 bases at J; junction bases unmatched: 6. Germline-derived CDR1 and CDR2 are SGHAT and FQNNGV. The CDR3 nucleotides read TGTGCCAGCAACCGGGGACAGGGGTTCGGGGAGCTGTTTTTT. Translating gives CASNRGQGFGELFF.

The V gene is TRBV7-2, the J gene TRBJ1-3; maybe TRBD1 (5 bases). CDR1 SGHTA and CDR2 FQGNSA come from the germline V gene. This CDR3 contains 15 residues. The V gene lost 3 bases and the J gene lost 0 bases, with 9 bases spanning the gap. CDR3 nucleotides: TGTGCCAGCAGCTTCACAGGAGACTCTGGAAACACCATATATTTT. It yields the protein CASSFTGDSGNTIYF. Full variable domain (rest looked up from reference TRBV7-2 and TRBJ1-3): GAGVSQSPSNKVTEKGKDVELRCDPISGHTALYWYRQSLGQGLEFLIYFQGNSAPDKSGLPSDRFSAERTGGSVSTLTIQRTQQEDSAVYLCASSFTGDSGNTIYFGEGSWLTVV.

The chain couples TRBV7-3 to TRBJ2-7, with 9 nucleotides matching TRBD1. CDR1 is SGHTA, CDR2 FQGTGA, per germline. Trimming removed 6 bases from V and 3 bases from J; junction bases left unmatched: 15. The CDR3 contains 17 residues. Written as DNA, the CDR3 is TGTGCCAGCAGTTCTGGGACCGGGACAGGGTCGGTCTACGAGCAGTACTTC. Amino acid sequence: CASSSGTGTGSVYEQYF.

This CDR3 reads CASSYTNRGPGGYTF. The CDR3 DNA sequence: TGTGCCAGCAGTTACACCAACAGGGGCCCCGGTGGCTACACCTTC. The genes are TRBV6-6 and TRBJ1-2; 7 bases align to TRBD1. Trimming cost V 2 bases and J 7 bases; bases outside gene matches: 10. The CDR3 extends over 15 amino acids. Germline CDR1 is MNHNY and CDR2 is SVGAGI (reference sequence).

This sequence joins TRBV24-1 and TRBJ2-1; 10 bases map to TRBD2. Trimming cost V 5 bases and J 8 bases; bases outside gene matches: 20. Germline CDR1 KGHDR, CDR2 SFDVKD. The CDR3 sequence is 19 residues long. This CDR3 reads CATSGSSQTASGGLDEQFF. The CDR3 region has the DNA TGTGCCACCAGTGGCTCATCTCAAACGGCTAGCGGGGGTCTGGATGAGCAGTTCTTC.

This chain connects TRBV6-5 to TRBJ2-2; 11 bases match TRBD1. Germline CDR1 reads MNHEY; CDR2 reads SVGAGI. Losses at the gene ends were 2 bases for V and 7 bases for J; bases not matched to a gene: 3. The CDR3 runs 15 residues. In nucleotides, the CDR3 is TGTGCCAGCAGTTACCGGACAGGGGGCTTCGGGGAGCTGTTTTTT. Residues: CASSYRTGGFGELFF.

This sequence joins TRBV5-6 and TRBJ2-7; D is undetermined. V shed 4 bases and J shed 2 bases, with 13 bases lying between them. Germline CDR1 and CDR2: SGHDT and YYEEEE. The CDR3 is made up of 14 amino acids. CDR3 loop: CASSPPTATYEQYF. CDR3 coding DNA: TGTGCCAGCAGCCCTCCGACTGCTACCTACGAGCAGTACTTC. Combining the CDR3 with reference TRBV5-6 and TRBJ2-7 gives the whole variable domain DAGVTQSPTHLIKTRGQQVTLRCSPKSGHDTVSWYQQALGQGPQFIFQYYEEEERQRGNFPDRFSGHQFPNYSSELNVNALLLGDSALYLCASSPPTATYEQYFGPGTRLTVT.

This clone was observed a handful of times. The rearrangement uses TRBV7-2 and TRBJ2-2; D is ambiguous. The V gene lost 5 bases and the J gene lost 4 bases, with 8 bases spanning the gap. CDR3 size: 13 residues. Germline V gene sequence: CDR1 SGHTA, CDR2 FQGNSA. CDR3 protein: CASSRLTTGELFF. The CDR3 DNA is TGTGCCAGCAGCAGACTTACCACCGGGGAGCTGTTTTTT.

V usage is TRBV15 and J usage is TRBJ2-7, with 8 bases aligning to TRBD2. Trimming at V came to 1 base and at J to 6 bases, leaving 5 bases not matched to a gene. Germline V gene sequence: CDR1 LNHNV, CDR2 YYDKDF (reference sequence). The CDR3 loop spans 14 amino acids. CDR3 loop: CATSRGSGGIEQYF. The CDR3 DNA reads TGTGCCACCAGCAGAGGGTCGGGAGGGATCGAGCAGTACTTC.

In its sample, this clone was seen a few times. The chain carries TRBV20-1 and TRBJ2-3, with 7 bases aligning to TRBD2. V shed 3 bases and J 5 bases; nucleotides not matched to a gene: 8. Germline lookup yields CDR1 DFQATT and CDR2 SNEGSKA (reference sequence). This CDR3 is built from 14 residues. The CDR3 DNA follows: TGCAGTGCTAGTAAGCGGGGTAAACAAGATACGCAGTATTTT. Translating it yields CSASKRGKQDTQYF.

This clone is termed medium-sized. The chain links TRBV28 to TRBJ1-6; TRBD1 might be the D (6 bases). V dropped 7 bases and J dropped 3 bases, with 13 bases sitting between them. This CDR3 has 15 residues. Germline V gives CDR1 MDHEN, CDR2 SYDVKM. The CDR3 reads CASNPRDNYNSPLHF. The CDR3 DNA is TGTGCCAGCAACCCCCGGGACAACTATAATTCACCCCTCCACTTT.

The rearrangement links TRBV7-2 to TRBJ1-5, with a tentative D call TRBD1 (6 bases). Trimming took 4 bases from V and 0 from J, leaving 10 bases between them. Germline values: CDR1 SGHTA, CDR2 FQGNSA. CDR3 length: 15 residues. The CDR3 loop is CASSSRGHSNQPQHF. CDR3 coding DNA: TGTGCCAGCAGCTCCCGGGGACATAGCAATCAGCCCCAGCATTTT. The variable domain in full, with the rest retrieved from reference TRBV7-2 and TRBJ1-5, is GAGVSQSPSNKVTEKGKDVELRCDPISGHTALYWYRQSLGQGLEFLIYFQGNSAPDKSGLPSDRFSAERTGGSVSTLTIQRTQQEDSAVYLCASSSRGHSNQPQHFGDGTRLSIL.

The chain employs TRBV12-3 or TRBV12-4 and TRBJ1-2, with D possibly matching TRBD1 (6 bases). CDR3 length equals 13 residues. V lost 7 bases and J 8 bases, leaving 17 bases between the germline ends. Here the CDR3 reads CASNTGQLGGYTF. CDR3 nucleotide sequence: TGTGCCAGCAATACGGGACAACTAGGAGGCTACACCTTC.